This T cell receptor (beta chain) is from a study of T cell changes during pregnancy in multiple sclerosis. The repertoire was sequenced with immunoSEQ multiplex PCR; TCRdb's copy has only in-frame clones and lacks some. The sample has more than 85,000 clones; over 85% are singletons. Germline V gene data show CDR1 as MNHNS and CDR2 as SASEGT. CDR3 length equals 16 residues. Trimming removed 4 bases at V and 8 bases at J, with 21 bases between. This chain connects TRBV6-1 to TRBJ2-1; the D gene is possibly TRBD2 (6 bases). The sample here was peripheral blood, taken in the third trimester of pregnancy. The sequence derives from a female donor in good health, enrolled as a control in a pregnancy study. This CDR3 is CASSGWGVLQSDEQFF. CDR3 nucleotides: TGTGCCAGCAGTGGGTGGGGGGTTCTTCAATCTGATGAGCAGTTCTTC.